Below, one TCR beta chain is given with its context. What it binds is not known. The sample carries other DNA sequences with the same CDR3. This sample stems from a study of cytomegalovirus exposure and HLA in healthy donors. The study's findings and limits: Investigators reported fewer than 200 TCR beta chains as tied to cytomegalovirus. Most of the TCR beta V segments (in an earlier analysis) were productive either about 87% or about 30% of the time. Judged likely to be a sequencing artifact was a cluster of highly shared sequence variants.

CDR1 is SGDLS and CDR2 is YYNGEE in the germline V gene. J gave up 1 base and V 4 bases, and 6 bases lay outside the gene matches. The CDR3 length is 15 residues. Use of 60 Vbeta and 13 Jbeta primers characterized the PCR. The repertoire was sequenced with immunoSEQ multiplex PCR; TCRdb's copy has only in-frame clones and lacks some. This repertoire includes approximately 150,000 clones. This chain uses TRBV9 with TRBJ1-2, with TRBD1 identical over 8 bases. The specimen sequenced was PBMCs. The TCR originated in a woman under 30 in good health and CMV-seronegative. The CDR3 sequence: CASSTGQGYNYGYTF. CDR3 sequence (DNA): TGTGCCAGCAGCACAGGACAGGGTTATAACTATGGCTACACCTTC.